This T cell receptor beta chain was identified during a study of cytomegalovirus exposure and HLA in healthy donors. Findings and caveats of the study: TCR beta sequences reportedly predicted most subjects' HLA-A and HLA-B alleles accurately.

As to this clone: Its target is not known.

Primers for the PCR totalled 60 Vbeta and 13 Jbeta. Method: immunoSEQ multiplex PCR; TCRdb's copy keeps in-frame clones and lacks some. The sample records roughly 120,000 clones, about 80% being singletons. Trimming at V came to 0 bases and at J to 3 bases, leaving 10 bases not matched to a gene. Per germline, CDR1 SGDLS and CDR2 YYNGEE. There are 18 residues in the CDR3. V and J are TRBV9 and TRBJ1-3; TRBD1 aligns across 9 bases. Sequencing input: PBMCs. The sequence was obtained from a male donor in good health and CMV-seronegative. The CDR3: CASSVDSSTGGYGNTIYF. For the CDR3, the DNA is TGTGCCAGCAGCGTAGATTCATCTACAGGGGGCTATGGAAACACCATATATTTT.